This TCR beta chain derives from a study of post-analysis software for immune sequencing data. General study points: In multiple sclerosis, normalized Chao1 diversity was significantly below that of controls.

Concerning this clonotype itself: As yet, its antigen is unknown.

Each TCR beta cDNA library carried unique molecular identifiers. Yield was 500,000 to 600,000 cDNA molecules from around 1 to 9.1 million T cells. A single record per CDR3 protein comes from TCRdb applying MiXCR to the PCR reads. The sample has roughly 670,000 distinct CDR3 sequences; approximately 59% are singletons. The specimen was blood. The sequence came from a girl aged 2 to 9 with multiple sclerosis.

The CDR3 DNA sequence: TGTGCCAGCAGGGCTAGTCTAGCGGGCACTTACGAGCAGTACTTC. Translating gives CASRASLAGTYEQYF. The chain recombines TRBV6-6 with TRBJ2-7; 8 bases are a match to TRBD2. Germline CDR1 is MNHNY and CDR2 is SVGAGI (reference sequence). The CDR3 has 15 amino acids. V was clipped by 6 bases and J by 4 bases; unmatched bases: 11.